A single sample is the source of the 23 T cell receptor beta chains below, sequenced in a study of T cell responses to AZD1222 COVID-19 vaccine. TCRdb's table, derived via immunoSEQ multiplex PCR, lists solely in-frame clones and lacks some. This table holds approximately 85,000 clones, roughly nine tenths found once. The sequencing used peripheral blood, collected on day 0 of AZD1222 vaccination. The receptors derive from an adult in good health.

The genes are TRBV10-2 and TRBJ2-7; 7 bases match TRBD2. The germline gives CDR1 WSHSY, CDR2 SAAADI. The CDR3 covers 13 residues. After removal of 6 bases from V and 4 bases from J, the junction contained 6 bases not matched to a gene. The CDR3 DNA reads as TGCGCCAGCAGCTTGGGACTAATATACGAGCAGTACTTC. As protein: CASSLGLIYEQYF.

This chain links TRBV6-6 with TRBJ2-3; 10 bases line up with TRBD2. Germline CDR1 and CDR2: MNHNY and SVGAGI (reference sequence). This CDR3 spans 14 amino acids. V shed 9 bases, J shed 1 base, and the junction held 4 bases outside the gene matches. The CDR3, as DNA: TGTGCCAGTACTCTAGCGGGGGGCACAGATACGCAGTATTTT. It specifies CASTLAGGTDTQYF.

The V gene is TRBV7-2, the J gene TRBJ2-6; D is possibly TRBD1 (5 bases). Trimming cost V 1 base and J 0 bases, with 16 bases left between them. CDR3 size: 19 residues. Germline-derived CDR1 and CDR2 are SGHTA and FQGNSA. DNA for the CDR3: TGTGCCAGCAGCTTAGTGTGGGCGAATGACAGCTCTGGGGCCAACGTCCTGACTTTC. It codes for CASSLVWANDSSGANVLTF.

The chain joins TRBV6-4 to TRBJ2-1, with 9 bases identical to TRBD2. CDR1 and CDR2 from the germline V gene are MRHNA and SNTAGT. With 5 bases clipped from V and 5 bases from J, the junction kept 7 bases outside the gene matches. The CDR3 totals 15 residues. The CDR3 protein is CASSSSGIPNNEQFF. The DNA for the CDR3 is TGTGCCAGCAGTTCTAGCGGGATCCCTAACAATGAGCAGTTCTTC.

V usage is TRBV6-1 and J usage is TRBJ2-1; the D is unclear. CDR3 length: 14 amino acids. CDR1 and CDR2 from the germline V gene are MNHNS and SASEGT. Trimming pared 3 bases from V and 4 bases from J, leaving 10 bases between. CDR3 DNA sequence: TGTGCCAGCAGTGAGGCCTTGGGGTACAATGAGCAGTTCTTC. Amino acid sequence: CASSEALGYNEQFF.

This chain links TRBV5-6 with TRBJ1-4, with D tentatively TRBD1 (5 bases). The CDR3 is 14 residues long. The germline CDR1 and CDR2 sequences are SGHDT and YYEEEE. Trimming pared 3 bases from V and 7 bases from J, leaving 13 bases between. The CDR3 is CASSSPGGAEKLFF. The CDR3, as DNA: TGTGCCAGCAGCTCCCCCGGGGGAGCTGAAAAACTGTTTTTT.

The rearrangement links TRBV28 to TRBJ2-3; no clear D. Per the germline V gene, CDR1 is MDHEN and CDR2 is SYDVKM. The V and J ends lost 5 bases and 0 bases respectively, with 12 bases between them. The CDR3 has 15 amino acids. In DNA form, the CDR3 reads TGTGCCAGCAGTATGGTAGGGTCCAGCACAGATACGCAGTATTTT. Protein product: CASSMVGSSTDTQYF.

The rearrangement joins TRBV15 to TRBJ2-2; 8 bases map to TRBD1. This CDR3 has 17 amino acids. V gave up 3 bases and J gave up 8 bases; unmatched junction bases: 14. Germline loops: CDR1 LNHNV, CDR2 YYDKDF (reference sequence). In nucleotides, the CDR3 is TGTGCCACCAGCAGCCACTTAGGGACAGGTGGAAGAGGGGAGCTGTTTTTT. Protein sequence: CATSSHLGTGGRGELFF.

J is TRBJ1-2 and V is TRBV10-3; TRBD1 might be the D (6 bases). Germline lookup yields CDR1 ENHRY and CDR2 SYGVKD. V lost 6 bases and J 0 bases, leaving 11 bases between the germline ends. The CDR3 runs 14 residues. Here the CDR3 reads CAIRDSGANYGYTF. The CDR3 nucleotides read TGTGCCATCAGGGACAGTGGAGCTAACTATGGCTACACCTTC.

The gene calls are TRBV7-2 and TRBJ2-1; no reliable D call. The CDR3 has 13 amino acids. CDR1 and CDR2 (germline): SGHTA, FQGNSA. Trimming pared 0 bases from V and 7 bases from J, leaving 7 bases between. The CDR3 DNA reads TGTGCCAGCAGCTTAGCTGGCGCAAATGAGCAGTTCTTC. This gives the protein CASSLAGANEQFF.

The gene calls are TRBV30 and TRBJ1-2; D is perhaps TRBD1 (6 bases). The germline V and J ends were trimmed by 4 bases and 6 bases, with 21 bases remaining between them. Per germline, CDR1 GTSNPN and CDR2 SVGIG (reference sequence). The length of the CDR3 is 15 residues. CDR3 region: CAWTLPGRGGNGYTF. The DNA of the CDR3 is TGTGCCTGGACGCTCCCTGGCAGGGGAGGGAATGGCTACACCTTC.

The rearrangement joins TRBV10-1 to TRBJ2-1; 8 nucleotides align to TRBD2. V trimming: 7 bases; J trimming: 2 bases; junction bases outside the gene matches: 7. The CDR3 totals 15 residues. Germline V lookup: CDR1 WNHNN, CDR2 SYGVQD (reference sequence). Written as DNA, the CDR3 is TGCGCCAGCAAGCGGGGGACTATTGCCTACAATGAGCAGTTCTTC. This sequence encodes CASKRGTIAYNEQFF.

The chain has TRBV9 and TRBJ1-4; D is unresolved. Trimming cost V 3 bases and J 0 bases, with 9 bases left between them. CDR1 SGDLS and CDR2 YYNGEE come from the germline V gene. The CDR3 is 15 residues long. The CDR3 loop is CASSAGDPTNEKLFF. CDR3 in DNA: TGTGCCAGCAGCGCAGGAGACCCAACTAATGAAAAACTGTTTTTT.

This clone showed up just a few times. The V and J genes are TRBV7-2 and TRBJ2-3; the match to TRBD2 covers 8 bases. Losses at the gene ends were 2 bases for V and 1 base for J; bases not matched to a gene: 5. Germline V lookup: CDR1 SGHTA, CDR2 FQGNSA. This CDR3 region has 16 residues. The CDR3 region is CASSLWSGGGTDTQYF. DNA of the CDR3: TGTGCCAGCAGCTTATGGTCGGGAGGGGGCACAGATACGCAGTATTTT.

The rearrangement uses TRBV9 and TRBJ2-7, with 8 bases lining up with TRBD1. The CDR3 totals 15 residues. Per germline, CDR1 SGDLS and CDR2 YYNGEE. V lost 3 bases to trimming and J lost 2 bases; unmatched junction nucleotides: 7. As DNA, the CDR3 is TGTGCCAGCAGCGCACTGGGACAGGCCACCTACGAGCAGTACTTC. This codes for CASSALGQATYEQYF.

The chain joins TRBV9 to TRBJ1-6; a possible D gene is TRBD1 (6 bases). V was shortened by 0 bases and J by 4 bases, with 8 bases between the two germline ends. The germline V gene encodes CDR1 SGDLS and CDR2 YYNGEE. CDR3 size: 15 residues. In DNA, the CDR3 is TGTGCCAGCAGCGTAGAAGGACAGTATAATTCACCCCTCCACTTT. Translated, it gives CASSVEGQYNSPLHF.

Ten or more counts support this clone. The chain links TRBV24-1 to TRBJ1-5; D might be TRBD1 (5 bases). V was cut by 5 bases and J by 1 base, with 5 bases left in between. Germline V lookup: CDR1 KGHDR, CDR2 SFDVKD. The CDR3 totals 13 residues. CDR3 loop: CATSGDSNQPQHF. CDR3 DNA: TGTGCCACCAGTGGGGACAGCAATCAGCCCCAGCATTTT.

V is TRBV29-1 and J is TRBJ1-5; D gene ambiguous. CDR1 and CDR2 (germline): SQVTM, ANQGSEA. Trimming removed 4 bases at V and 2 bases at J, with 9 bases between. This CDR3 has 13 amino acids. Written as DNA, the CDR3 is TGCAGCGTTGTGGGCGCGGGCAATCAGCCCCAGCATTTT. This encodes CSVVGAGNQPQHF.

The gene calls are TRBV27 and TRBJ1-1; 10 positions agree with TRBD1. With 6 bases clipped from V and 4 bases from J, the junction kept 8 bases outside the gene matches. There are 15 residues in the CDR3. Per the germline V gene, CDR1 is MNHEY and CDR2 is SMNVEV (reference sequence). Here the CDR3 DNA reads TGTGCCAGCAGCCGGGACAGGGGAGGGGGCACTGAAGCTTTCTTT. This gives the protein CASSRDRGGGTEAFF.

V gene TRBV7-2 combines with J gene TRBJ2-2; tentatively, D is TRBD2 (5 bases). Germline values: CDR1 SGHTA, CDR2 FQGNSA. Trimming removed 2 bases from V and 1 base from J, with 5 bases in between. This CDR3 contains 14 residues. CDR3 region: CASSLSGNTGELFF. In DNA, the CDR3 is TGTGCCAGCAGCTTAAGCGGGAACACCGGGGAGCTGTTTTTT. The variable domain in full, with the rest retrieved from reference TRBV7-2 and TRBJ2-2, is GAGVSQSPSNKVTEKGKDVELRCDPISGHTALYWYRQSLGQGLEFLIYFQGNSAPDKSGLPSDRFSAERTGGSVSTLTIQRTQQEDSAVYLCASSLSGNTGELFFGEGSRLTVL.

V is TRBV5-4 and J is TRBJ1-6; the D gene is possibly TRBD1 (6 bases). The CDR3 consists of 14 residues. V was cut by 5 bases and J by 7 bases, with 13 bases left in between. Germline V gene sequence: CDR1 SGHNT, CDR2 YYREEE (reference sequence). The CDR3: CASRYWQGNSPLHF. The DNA for the CDR3 is TGTGCCAGCAGATATTGGCAGGGGAATTCACCCCTCCACTTT.

V gene TRBV5-8 combines with J gene TRBJ2-1; TRBD1 matches at 9 bases. The germline V gene encodes CDR1 SGHTS and CDR2 YDEGEE. Trimming took 4 bases from V and 6 from J; bases not matched to a gene: 5. This CDR3 region has 14 residues. The CDR3 here is CASSTDRGGNEQFF. CDR3 sequence (DNA): TGTGCCAGCAGCACCGACAGGGGGGGCAATGAGCAGTTCTTC. The full variable domain, in which reference TRBV5-8 and TRBJ2-1 provide the parts outside the CDR3, is EAGVTQSPTHLIKTRGQQATLRCSPISGHTSVYWYQQALGLGLQFLLWYDEGEERNRGNFPPRFSGRQFPNYSSELNVNALELEDSALYLCASSTDRGGNEQFFGPGTRLTVL.

The chain employs TRBV29-1 and TRBJ2-7; 7 nucleotides line up with TRBD2. CDR1 and CDR2 (germline): SQVTM, ANQGSEA. CDR3 size: 12 residues. V shed 6 bases, J shed 2 bases, and the junction held 4 bases outside the gene matches. Here the CDR3 reads CSVPGRTYEQYF. DNA for the CDR3: TGCAGCGTACCCGGGAGGACCTACGAGCAGTACTTC.